Below, one T cell receptor beta chain is given with its context. There are a few counts of this clone. Its antigen is currently not known. Per-nucleotide qualities are absent, and no much larger clonotype sits a single base away. This sample is part of a study of control samples from healthy donors and cancer patients (dated by TCRdb to about 2020). The library was built by means of the immunoSEQ multiplex PCR assay. TCRdb obtained this table from immuneACCESS and retained in-frame rearrangements with V and J assigned. These tables miss some clones; where compared with another copy, unresolved V genes account for less than half of the shortfall, and the remainder is unexplained. This sample comprises around 100,000 clones, about 88% of them detected only once. Jointly, the top ten make up around 14% of the sample. The junction carries 13 bases between V and J, which are trimmed by 0 bases and 10 bases respectively. The CDR3, cysteine through phenylalanine, is 15 amino acids long. The CDR3 DNA has 45 bases and is translated from base 1. Via the germline V gene (reference sequence), CDR1 is LGHDT and CDR2 YNNKEL.

The V gene is TRBV3-1 (or the pseudogene TRBV3-2) and the J gene is TRBJ1-6; no D gene call is confident. Sequencing was performed on blood. This sequence originates from a woman in her 70s in good health. The CDR3 has the sequence CASSQEGARRSPLHF. Read as DNA, the sequence is TGTGCCAGCAGCCAAGAAGGTGCAAGGAGGTCACCCCTCCACTTT.